This T cell receptor (beta chain) is drawn from a study of cytomegalovirus exposure and HLA in healthy donors (dated by TCRdb to 2015 to 2018). Regarding the research as a whole: An earlier analysis of several hundred of the donors reported more than 250 Gb of sequence data and 117 million unique TCR beta sequences from about 200 million T cells. An early release covering 550 to 650 HLA-typed donors comprised around 300 gigabases of sequencing data and tens of millions of unique TCR sequences. Among the roughly 400 genotyped donors, around 81% belonged to the genetic ancestry cluster associated with self-reported Caucasian donors. The study was designed to test whether signatures of past pathogen exposure could be identified by cataloging public T cell receptors. The T cell repertoires of 666 subjects were profiled by immunosequencing and related to cytomegalovirus serostatus. Along with the roughly 610-subject first cohort, a separate validation cohort of 120 different subjects was used. To predict cytomegalovirus infection status, the study brought together high-throughput TCR immunosequencing, statistical association of individual TCRs with disease status, and machine learning. A later analysis re-examined previously published TCR beta repertoires from more than 550 donors and added high-resolution HLA genotyping to investigate patterns of TCR occurrence. In the later analysis, no new phenotypic data were used to find candidate immune exposures; instead, reliance was placed on TCR beta sequences and their occurrence across donors. In an earlier analysis of around 540 of the donors, high-throughput TCR beta sequencing was used to judge whether each TCR beta V gene segment behaved as functional or pseudogenic. Donor age, sex, ethnicity and CMV serostatus were compiled together with the repertoire data. A later genetic analysis took genome-wide SNP genotypes for about three fifths of the 666 donors and used that subset as a discovery cohort. All discovery cohort repertoires had been generated using a single sequencing platform. HLA typing covered class I and class II loci at four-digit resolution. Typing coverage varied by locus: about 620-630 donors for A, B, C, DRB1 and DQB1; more than 500 for DQA1; some 610 for DPA1; approximately 490 for DPB1. Because of strong linkage in the cohort, five DR-DQ haplotypes were treated as single units for association and clustering. Across around 400 genotyped donors of the cohort, an average of about 240,000 unique TCR beta nucleotide sequences per donor were sequenced, and around 19% of those sequences were non-productive.

Library creation used the immunoSEQ multiplex PCR assay. For the multiplex PCR, a mixture combining 60 forward primers for TCR Vbeta segments and 13 reverse primers for TCR Jbeta segments was used. The CDR3 region of rearranged TCR beta genes was amplified from genomic DNA with a multiplex PCR assay. On the Illumina HiSeq System, the amplified TCR beta libraries were sequenced as 87-base-pair reads. The published analysis was carried out like this. In a later analysis, tens of millions of unique TCR beta chains were counted across the 690 or so repertoires, and approximately 11 million of these chains were shared by at least two donors. Raw reads were error-corrected and collapsed into unique sequences by a nearest-neighbor algorithm in which closely related sequences were merged to remove PCR and sequencing errors. V, D and J gene segments were assigned by aligning CDR3 sequences to IMGT reference sequences. For a sequence to be retained, at least a six-nucleotide match to both a V gene segment and a J gene segment was required. A rearrangement was called productive if the CDR3 had no stop codons and remained in frame with V and J, and every other rearrangement was called non-productive. CDR3 was defined according to IMGT convention as the region running from the second conserved V-encoded cysteine to the conserved J-encoded phenylalanine. The earlier analysis of fewer than 750 of the donors excluded sequences that lacked an unambiguous match to a single V gene segment. An earlier analysis of approximately 590 of the donors classified V segments as functional when productive rearrangements were above 56.7% and as segregating when the standard deviation between donors was above 5%. A statistical classification framework was developed to diagnose cytomegalovirus status using the catalog of TCR beta chain sequences. In a later analysis, TCR nucleotide sequences were compared against IMGT/GENE-DB human TR gene sequences so that V and J genes could be assigned. The TCRdist pipeline was used in a later analysis to assign CDR3 sequences and most-parsimonious VDJ recombination scenarios. A later analysis defined each TCR beta chain by its CDR3 amino acid sequence plus V-gene family, and excluded reads lacking a unique V-gene family. A later analysis removed 500 to 650 highly shared, low-generation-probability nucleotide sequences to deal with suspected cross-contamination and a sequencing artifact. In a later analysis, a clonal expansion index was calculated for each public chain from normalized within-repertoire ranks of inferred template counts. In a later analysis, generation probabilities were computed with a VDJ recombination model fitted to out-of-frame rearrangements, and the resulting probabilities were checked against IGoR. Hypergeometric tests were used in a later analysis to score TCR-TCR, TCR-HLA and TCR-CMV co-occurrence, with a repertoire-size bias correction applied to the TCR pairs. A later analysis estimated false discovery rates by permuting HLA or CMV assignments 20 times. In a later analysis, co-occurring TCRs were grouped with DBSCAN, and TCRdist sequence similarity was added when clustering was performed within HLA-allele-positive subsets. For co-occurrence clustering, repertoires with fewer than 30,000 or more than 120,000 public chains were excluded, along with 4 to 6 repertoires with anomalous nucleotide sharing. What TCRdb holds here is the immuneACCESS table cut down to in-frame rearrangements. Part of the clones is not present; checked against another copy, under half of the missing clones reflect an unresolved V gene, and the others are unexplained. The V and J calls and clone size were taken over from that table, and D and trimming were inferred from the DNA. This sample is represented by 150,000 to 200,000 clones; around three quarters of them were singletons. Under 4.5% of the sample lies in the top ten.

In total, roughly 670 healthy bone marrow donors made up the cohort. All cohort members were sampled while nominally healthy, although unrecorded immune exposures were likely present. The donor tested CMV seropositive and was one of the 289 seropositive cohort members. A peripheral blood sample was collected from each donor, and TCR beta sequencing was performed on peripheral blood mononuclear cells. Genomic DNA extraction from the blood cell samples was performed with the Qiagen DNeasy Blood Extraction Kit. Germline trimming: 5 bases from V, 5 bases from J; junction bases outside gene matches: 11. The CDR1 and CDR2 encoded by the germline V gene (reference sequence) are SSHAT and FNYEAQ. The CDR3 sequence holds 16 residues, the cysteine and phenylalanine included. Only the CDR3 part of the read is kept: 48 bases, read in frame from the first base. What the work shows at the level of the full study, not this receptor alone: Linkage disequilibrium might explain the correlated functional status among segregating V segments, but an unknown experimental factor could not be excluded. Most CMV-associated TCR beta chains appeared to be HLA-restricted in a later analysis, and the HLA associations seemed to be driven largely by CMV exposure. The classifier was reported to diagnose cytomegalovirus status with high specificity and sensitivity in both the original cohort and the validation cohort. Strong co-occurrence of HLA alleles, especially DR and DQ, made assigning TCR associations to individual alleles difficult. A total of 150 or so TCR beta chains were listed by the study as associated with cytomegalovirus. A group of highly shared sequence variants was considered likely to be a technical artifact of the sequencing pipeline. In vitro tests confirmed that a few of the cytomegalovirus-associated TCR beta chains recognize cytomegalovirus antigens. Several of the top co-occurrence clusters appeared to be linked to parvovirus B19, influenza, CMV and Epstein-Barr virus, according to a later analysis. Because HLA typing was missing for some donors at each locus, association tests included only the typed subset. Because counts were too low, roughly 18 rarely observed V segments, including chromosome 9 orphons, were left out of the earlier analysis of roughly 600 of the donors. Specific HLA alleles were associated with over 15,000 TCR beta sequences at a false discovery rate of 0.05 in a later analysis. Broadly in line with IMGT annotations, most TCR beta V segments showed up in productive rearrangements about 87% or about 30% of the time in an earlier analysis of 587 of the donors. Compared with equally common non-associated chains, HLA-associated TCR beta chains in a later analysis were more clonally expanded and had lower generation probabilities. A later genetic analysis reported fewer N-insertions in productive TCRs among donors in an Asian-associated ancestry cluster than the roughly 720-donor mean. In this cohort, only TCR beta chains were sequenced, and detectable features were limited by the absence of alpha or paired-chain data. The presence/absence analyses assumed that sequencing depth was roughly uniform across donors, and that assumption may not be true. Because the 87-base-pair reads could not distinguish some IMGT-functional V segments, including TRBV6-2 and TRBV6-3, those segments were excluded. An association between a missense DCLRE1C variant and V-gene and J-gene trimming of TCR beta chains was found in a later genetic analysis and replicated in an independent cohort. A further reported finding was that TCR beta sequences accurately predicted the HLA-A and HLA-B alleles for most subjects in the first cohort. For the cohort, immune exposure information was limited to CMV serostatus. According to the authors, the approach could potentially be generalized to other disease states and immunological phenotypes. Most TCR sequences were observed very rarely across donors, whereas some public TCRs were present in many individuals. In a later analysis, TCR association rates were found to vary across HLA loci, with the most associated TCRs seen for DRB1 alleles and the fewest for HLA-C alleles.

A remark on this clone: The antigen this receptor binds is unknown. No qualities accompany the bases; no much larger clone lies one base away.

The sample comprised PBMCs. The sequence links TRBV7-7 to TRBJ2-5, with TRBD2 identical over 10 junction bases. The clonotype comes from a young woman in good health and CMV-seropositive. The nucleotide sequence is TGTGCCAGCAGCCCCCGGACTAGCGGAGTCGGGGAGACCCAGTACTTC. This is translated as CASSPRTSGVGETQYF.